These 19 T cell receptor beta chains came from one sample sequenced in a study of blood T cell repertoires in COVID-19. Produced via immunoSEQ multiplex PCR; TCRdb's table is partial and in-frame only. Of a few hundred thousand clones listed, approximately 86% were seen once; the top ten hold 10%. Material: PBMCs or T cells enriched from blood (not recorded which). These receptors were collected from a man between 18 and 29 years old with acute COVID-19.

V usage is TRBV19 and J usage is TRBJ1-5, with 10 bases aligning to TRBD1. V shed 6 bases and J 5 bases; nucleotides not matched to a gene: 7. The CDR3 contains 15 residues. Germline-derived CDR1 and CDR2 are LNHDA and SQIVND (reference sequence). The CDR3 bases are TGTGCCAGTAGCGCGGGACAGGGGATATATCAGCCCCAGCATTTT. It codes for CASSAGQGIYQPQHF. The whole variable domain, filled in from reference TRBV19 and TRBJ1-5, reads DGGITQSPKYLFRKEGQNVTLSCEQNLNHDAMYWYRQDPGQGLRLIYYSQIVNDFQKGDIAEGYSVSREKKESFPLTVTSAQKNPTAFYLCASSAGQGIYQPQHFGDGTRLSIL.

The chain links TRBV19 to TRBJ1-1; D possibly corresponds to TRBD1 (6 bases). The V end lost 7 bases, the J end lost 4 bases, and 19 bases lay between the germline ends. The CDR3 contains 15 residues. Germline V gives CDR1 LNHDA, CDR2 SQIVND (reference sequence). CDR3 sequence reads: CASNIAGGGGTEAFF. The CDR3 DNA reads as TGTGCCAGTAATATCGCGGGGGGCGGGGGCACTGAAGCTTTCTTT. The whole variable domain, filled in from reference TRBV19 and TRBJ1-1, reads DGGITQSPKYLFRKEGQNVTLSCEQNLNHDAMYWYRQDPGQGLRLIYYSQIVNDFQKGDIAEGYSVSREKKESFPLTVTSAQKNPTAFYLCASNIAGGGGTEAFFGQGTRLTVV.

This clone was detected a few times. The rearrangement links TRBV3-1 (or the pseudogene TRBV3-2) to TRBJ2-5; 15 bases match TRBD2. Losses at the gene ends were 0 bases for V and 4 bases for J; bases not matched to a gene: 9. The CDR3 is made up of 19 amino acids. Per germline, CDR1 LGHDT and CDR2 YNNKEL (reference sequence). CDR3 sequence (DNA): TGTGCCAGCAGCCAAGACGGACTAGCGGGAGGGCCTGTGGGAGAGACCCAGTACTTC. Its translation: CASSQDGLAGGPVGETQYF.

This chain uses TRBV6-2 or TRBV6-3 with TRBJ2-2; D perhaps matches TRBD2 (5 bases). Per germline, CDR1 MNHEY and CDR2 SVGEGT. The length of the CDR3 is 14 residues. Trimming pared 4 bases from V and 5 bases from J, leaving 11 bases between. CDR3 nucleotide sequence: TGTGCCAGCAGTTGGCTAGCTAGGACCGGGGAGCTGTTTTTT. As protein: CASSWLARTGELFF.

The chain employs TRBV10-2 and TRBJ1-2, with 7 positions matching TRBD1. CDR3 length equals 15 residues. Germline lookup yields CDR1 WSHSY and CDR2 SAAADI. The V gene end was trimmed by 6 bases and the J gene end by 4 bases; junction bases not matched to a gene: 11. CDR3: CASSQTPGGGYGYTF. For the CDR3, the DNA is TGCGCCAGCAGCCAGACCCCAGGGGGAGGCTATGGCTACACCTTC.

The chain couples TRBV3-1 (or the pseudogene TRBV3-2) to TRBJ1-2; no clear D gene. The CDR3 totals 11 residues. The germline gives CDR1 LGHDT, CDR2 YNNKEL (reference sequence). Trimming stripped 5 bases from V and 4 bases from J, with 5 bases between. The CDR3 region is CASSYSYGYTF. CDR3 sequence (DNA): TGTGCCAGCAGCTACTCCTATGGCTACACCTTC.

The V call is TRBV2, the J call TRBJ1-1; D gene uncertain. Per the germline V gene, CDR1 is SNHLY and CDR2 is FYNNEI. This CDR3 is built from 12 residues. V dropped 2 bases and J dropped 5 bases, with 6 bases sitting between them. The CDR3 sequence is CASSEQRTEAFF. CDR3 bases: TGTGCCAGCAGTGAACAGCGGACTGAAGCTTTCTTT. Together with reference TRBV2 and TRBJ1-1, the CDR3 gives the full variable domain: EPEVTQTPSHQVTQMGQEVILRCVPISNHLYFYWYRQILGQKVEFLVSFYNNEISEKSEIFDDQFSVERPDGSNFTLKIRSTKLEDSAMYFCASSEQRTEAFFGQGTRLTVV.

Only one count was recorded for this clone. This chain joins TRBV11-3 and TRBJ2-1; TRBD2 matches at 8 bases. The CDR3 contains 19 residues. Germline CDR1 and CDR2: SGHNT and YENEEA. Losses at the gene ends were 4 bases for V and 0 bases for J; bases not matched to a gene: 14. For the CDR3, the DNA is TGTGCCAGCAGCTCCGAAGGGACTAGAGTCTCGAGCTCCTACAATGAGCAGTTCTTC. Translation: CASSSEGTRVSSSYNEQFF.

This chain uses TRBV7-9 with TRBJ1-1, with a possible D match to TRBD1 (6 bases). The CDR3 runs to 13 residues. Germline assignment: CDR1 SEHNR and CDR2 FQNEAQ (reference sequence). The V and J ends lost 5 bases and 8 bases respectively, with 15 bases between them. DNA for the CDR3: TGTGCCAGCAGCCAGAGGGCGGGGGCAGAAGCTTTCTTT. Residues: CASSQRAGAEAFF.

The V gene is TRBV30, the J gene TRBJ2-3, with no clear D. The CDR3 is 14 residues long. The germline V and J ends were trimmed by 0 bases and 2 bases, with 9 bases remaining between them. Germline CDR1 GTSNPN, CDR2 SVGIG (reference sequence). This CDR3 reads CAWSVRGITDTQYF. CDR3 DNA: TGTGCCTGGAGTGTACGAGGAATCACAGATACGCAGTATTTT.

The chain joins TRBV11-3 to TRBJ2-3; D may be TRBD1 (5 bases). V lost 2 bases, J lost 8 bases, and 17 bases lay in between. Germline assignment: CDR1 SGHNT and CDR2 YENEEA. There are 15 residues in the CDR3. The CDR3 DNA reads TGTGCCAGCAGCTTAAATGCAGGGTTGGTCGGTACGCAGTATTTT. This translates into CASSLNAGLVGTQYF.

As for this clone: Within the sample, other DNA sequences also encode this same CDR3. J is TRBJ2-7 and V is TRBV9; 10 nucleotides match TRBD2. This CDR3 has 14 residues. Germline assignment: CDR1 SGDLS and CDR2 YYNGEE. The V gene end was trimmed by 3 bases and the J gene end by 1 base; junction bases not matched to a gene: 1. The CDR3 DNA follows: TGTGCCAGCAGCGGGACTAGCGGATCCTACGAGCAGTACTTC. Protein sequence: CASSGTSGSYEQYF.

This clone was recorded only once. This chain links TRBV18 with TRBJ1-6, with unresolved D. The germline V gene encodes CDR1 KGHSH and CDR2 LQKENI. The CDR3 is 15 residues long. Trimming cost V 4 bases and J 0 bases, with 7 bases left between them. The CDR3 DNA follows: TGTGCCAGCTCACAGGAGAGCTCCTATAATTCACCCCTCCACTTT. This gives the protein CASSQESSYNSPLHF. Full variable domain (rest looked up from reference TRBV18 and TRBJ1-6): NAGVMQNPRHLVRRRGQEARLRCSPMKGHSHVYWYRQLPEEGLKFMVYLQKENIIDESGMPKERFSAEFPKEGPSILRIQQVVRGDSAAYFCASSQESSYNSPLHFGNGTRLTVT.

This clone showed up just once. The chain combines TRBV2 with TRBJ2-7; D perhaps matches TRBD2 (5 bases). Deletions cut 8 bases from V and 3 bases from J, with 5 bases between. CDR3 length equals 10 residues. The germline V gene has CDR1 SNHLY and CDR2 FYNNEI. In DNA form, the CDR3 reads TGTGCCAGCCGGGGCTACGAGCAGTACTTC. Amino acids: CASRGYEQYF.

This clone was seen only once. V and J are TRBV6-1 and TRBJ1-4; D not certain. The V and J ends lost 3 bases and 0 bases respectively, with 11 bases between them. Per the germline V gene, CDR1 is MNHNS and CDR2 is SASEGT. CDR3 size: 16 residues. Here the CDR3 DNA reads TGTGCCAGCAGTGATCGGCAGGCAGCAACTAATGAAAAACTGTTTTTT. Residues: CASSDRQAATNEKLFF.

The chain employs TRBV27 and TRBJ2-1; D perhaps matches TRBD1 (6 bases). Trimming removed 0 bases at V and 3 bases at J, with 12 bases between. This CDR3 spans 16 amino acids. Germline V gene lookup returns CDR1 MNHEY and CDR2 SMNVEV (reference sequence). This CDR3 is CASSLSRQDVYNEQFF. In DNA, the CDR3 is TGTGCCAGCAGTTTATCCCGACAGGACGTCTACAATGAGCAGTTCTTC.

This chain connects TRBV4-1 to TRBJ2-2; 9 bases are a match to TRBD1. The CDR3 is 15 amino acids. Germline values: CDR1 MGHRA, CDR2 YSYEKL. Losses at the gene ends were 3 bases for V and 6 bases for J; bases not matched to a gene: 5. The CDR3 DNA follows: TGCGCCAGCAGCCAGGTTACAGGGGGCTCCGGGGAGCTGTTTTTT. Its protein is CASSQVTGGSGELFF.

The chain is built from TRBV30 and TRBJ1-5; 7 nucleotides line up with TRBD1. Looked up from germline, CDR1 is GTSNPN and CDR2 is SVGIG (reference sequence). The CDR3 runs to 14 residues. The V and J ends lost 1 base and 3 bases, in that order; junction bases with no gene match: 3. The CDR3 protein is CAWSGGGPNQPQHF. DNA for the CDR3: TGTGCCTGGAGTGGAGGGGGCCCCAATCAGCCCCAGCATTTT.

The rearrangement joins TRBV5-8 to TRBJ1-5, with TRBD1 matching over 7 bases. The junction had 6 bases not matched to a gene; V was cut back by 1 base and J by 5 bases. The CDR3 is made up of 15 amino acids. In germline, CDR1 is SGHTS, CDR2 YDEGEE. CDR3 DNA sequence: TGTGCCAGCAGCTTGCCAGGGGGTCGGGATCAGCCCCAGCATTTT. It encodes CASSLPGGRDQPQHF.